A single sample is the source of the 10 T cell receptor beta chains below, sequenced in a study of regulatory T cells in long-lasting Graves disease. As to time point: persistent/refractory GD, antithyroid drugs over 5 years with positive TRAb. Scientists built the TCR library using RNA that was extracted from PBMCs. For TCR beta, libraries came from iRepertoire HTBI primers and Arm-PCR of CDR3 regions. TCRdb re-derived calls from the multiplex PCR reads in MiXCR, one entry per CDR3 protein. The sample gives around 400,000 distinct CDR3 sequences, roughly 21% of which show up once; over 11% is in the top ten. Here the sequenced sample was peripheral blood mononuclear cells (PBMCs), taken when the disease was refractory, from a patient treated with antithyroid drugs. These receptors were obtained from a female donor with Graves disease.

This clonotype was observed many times. This chain connects TRBV27 to TRBJ2-7; unclear D gene. CDR1 and CDR2 (germline): MNHEY, SMNVEV (reference sequence). The CDR3 is 14 residues long. Between the trimmed V and J ends, which lost 6 bases and 2 bases, there was a span of 14 bases. CDR3 DNA sequence: TGTGCCAGCAGCGCCGGGTTTGGGCCCTACGAGCAGTACTTC. Translated, it gives CASSAGFGPYEQYF.

The rearrangement links TRBV27 to TRBJ1-2, with D perhaps TRBD1 (6 bases). The germline V and J ends were trimmed by 5 bases and 7 bases, with 17 bases remaining between them. The CDR3 runs to 14 residues. Germline loops: CDR1 MNHEY, CDR2 SMNVEV (reference sequence). CDR3 bases: TGTGCCAGCAGTATGAACAGGGTAGAGGGTGGCTACACCTTC. Its translation is CASSMNRVEGGYTF.

This clonotype was observed a handful of times. The gene calls are TRBV6-2 or TRBV6-3 and TRBJ2-6; D possibly corresponds to TRBD2 (5 bases). The germline V and J ends were trimmed by 3 bases and 1 base, with 10 bases remaining between them. CDR1 is MNHEY and CDR2 is SVGEGT in the germline V gene. This CDR3 contains 16 residues. CDR3 nucleotide sequence: TGTGCCAGCAGTTATTCGGGGTATTCTGGGGCCAACGTCCTGACTTTC. Translation gives CASSYSGYSGANVLTF.

The gene calls are TRBV2 and TRBJ2-5; D may be TRBD1 (6 bases). This CDR3 contains 13 residues. V gave up 8 bases and J gave up 2 bases, with 12 bases separating them. In germline, CDR1 is SNHLY, CDR2 FYNNEI. Here the CDR3 DNA reads TGTGCCAGCGGGCGGACAGTTCAAGAGACCCAGTACTTC. This encodes CASGRTVQETQYF.

V and J are TRBV4-1 and TRBJ2-7; 7 bases are a match to TRBD2. CDR3 length: 15 amino acids. Trimming removed 0 bases from V and 1 base from J; junction bases left unmatched: 3. Looked up from germline, CDR1 is MGHRA and CDR2 is YSYEKL. CDR3 protein: CASSQDWRESYEQYF. The DNA of the CDR3 is TGCGCCAGCAGCCAAGATTGGCGGGAGTCCTACGAGCAGTACTTC.

The gene calls are TRBV19 and TRBJ2-5; 7 positions agree with TRBD2. V gave up 4 bases and J gave up 5 bases; unmatched junction bases: 7. This CDR3 spans 14 amino acids. In germline, CDR1 is LNHDA, CDR2 SQIVND (reference sequence). This CDR3 reads CASSKGGSVETQYF. The CDR3 nucleotides read TGTGCCAGTAGTAAAGGCGGGAGTGTTGAGACCCAGTACTTC.

Of note for this clonotype: With a much larger clone just one base away, this may be a read error. The CDR3 region has the DNA TGTGCCAGCAGGACAGGGGGAGACAATTCACCCCTCCACTTT. Its translation is CASRTGGDNSPLHF. The V gene is TRBV27, the J gene TRBJ1-6; 9 nucleotides agree with TRBD1. This CDR3 is 14 amino acids long. The V and J ends lost 6 bases and 7 bases, in that order; junction bases with no gene match: 4. Germline V gene lookup returns CDR1 MNHEY and CDR2 SMNVEV (reference sequence).

This clonotype was seen ten or more times. The J gene is TRBJ1-4, the V gene TRBV2, with 8 bases fitting TRBD1. Germline CDR1 is SNHLY and CDR2 is FYNNEI. This CDR3 region has 14 residues. V lost 3 bases, J lost 6 bases, and 3 bases stayed unmatched. In DNA form, the CDR3 reads TGTGCCAGCAGTGAGGTCAGGGGGCATGAAAAACTGTTTTTT. This translates into CASSEVRGHEKLFF.

This clonotype was seen at least ten times. The genes are TRBV6-1 and TRBJ2-3; possible D gene TRBD1, 5 bases. The ends were cut back, 1 base at V and 1 base at J, with 9 bases in the middle. In germline, CDR1 is MNHNS, CDR2 SASEGT. The CDR3 runs to 15 residues. In DNA form, the CDR3 reads TGTGCCAGCAGTGAAGTTACAGGAGGCACAGATACGCAGTATTTT. Translating it yields CASSEVTGGTDTQYF.

On this clonotype itself: It may be a read error: a sequence one base away is much more abundant. This chain joins TRBV11-3 and TRBJ2-7; 7 nucleotides match TRBD2. The CDR3 contains 14 residues. With V trimmed by 5 bases and J by 5 bases, 9 bases remained unmatched. Germline values: CDR1 SGHNT, CDR2 YENEEA. The chain's CDR3 is CASSPTSRSNEQYF. The CDR3 DNA reads TGTGCCAGCAGCCCGACTAGCAGGAGCAACGAGCAGTACTTC.